This T cell receptor (beta chain) came from a study of OX40 agonist ivuxolimab in advanced cancers. In the study overall: Every 2 weeks, patients got intravenous ivuxolimab at one of six dose levels (0.01-10 mg/kg). Study findings and constraints: Partial responders dosed at 0.1-3.0 mg/kg displayed clonal expansion ranking among the lowest.

Of note for this clone: Antigen specificity is unknown.

CDR1 SQVTM and CDR2 ANQGSEA come from the germline V gene. CDR3 length: 15 residues. The V end lost 3 bases, the J end lost 5 bases, and 19 bases lay between the germline ends. Clones were sequenced by immunoSEQ multiplex PCR, and TCRdb holds only the in-frame ones, with some missing. Here the sample spans some 45,000 clones, roughly 86% being singletons. This rearrangement joins TRBV29-1 to TRBJ2-5, with a tentative D call TRBD1 (6 bases). The specimen was CD4+ or CD8+ T cells sorted from blood, collected in a trial of the OX40 agonist ivuxolimab. The sequence was collected from an adult with an advanced solid tumor such as melanoma, head and neck, liver or kidney cancer. CDR3 protein: CSVEGLRAQGETQYF. In nucleotides, the CDR3 is TGCAGCGTTGAGGGGCTCCGGGCCCAGGGGGAGACCCAGTACTTC.